This T cell receptor (beta chain) was sequenced in a study of blood T cell repertoires in COVID-19. Study in general: PBMCs, B-cell-depleted T cells, or T cells provided the cDNA or gDNA that made up the material.

Germline V gene lookup returns CDR1 SGHTA and CDR2 FQGTGA. V lost 2 bases, J lost 6 bases, and 8 bases stayed unmatched. The CDR3 spans 16 residues. Per the original data handling: By means of reference gene primer amplification, nucleated cell counts were estimated. Sequencing used immunoSEQ multiplex PCR; TCRdb keeps in-frame clones, though not all of them. The D gene and trimming were derived from the DNA, and the V and J assignments and clone size from that table. The sample has around 400,000 clones, over 85% seen once; the top ten hold less than 2%. The receptor was isolated from a woman aged 25 to 39 who had recovered from COVID-19. The sample consisted of PBMCs or T cells enriched from blood (not recorded which). The chain combines TRBV7-3 with TRBJ2-3, with TRBD1 identical over 10 bases. The CDR3 coding sequence is TGTGCCAGCAGCTTAGCAGGGACAGGGGCTGGGGATACGCAGTATTTT. Encoded protein: CASSLAGTGAGDTQYF.